This TCR beta chain was sequenced during a study of blood T cell repertoires in COVID-19. The wider study: Acute and convalescent COVID-19 specimens originated in the United States, Italy and Spain.

In the original workflow: Scientists estimated how many nucleated cells there were by amplifying reference gene primers. The repertoire was sequenced with immunoSEQ multiplex PCR; TCRdb's copy has only in-frame clones and lacks some. V and J calls plus clone size are reproduced from that table; the DNA served to infer D and trimming. The repertoire holds roughly 150,000 clones, approximately 80% seen once, with approximately 3.7% in the top ten. Germline V CDR1 and CDR2: MNHNS, SASEGT. The J segment lost 2 bases and the V segment lost 0 bases, leaving 8 bases of the junction unmatched. The CDR3 runs 17 residues.

The receptor comes from an elderly woman with acute or convalescent COVID-19. The specimen was peripheral blood. The chain links TRBV6-1 to TRBJ2-5, with 8 positions matching TRBD1. Here the CDR3 reads CASSEAGTGGGQETQYF. The CDR3 DNA is TGTGCCAGCAGTGAAGCAGGGACAGGTGGGGGACAAGAGACCCAGTACTTC.